The 15 T cell receptor beta chains given below trace back to one sample, sequenced in a study of T cells in Graves' hyperthyroidism and ophthalmopathy. The source material, RNA transcripts, was used to amplify TCR beta CDR3 regions. With the HTBI primer set, the TCR CDR3 went through a first round of RT-PCR. TCRdb re-derived calls from the multiplex PCR reads in MiXCR, one entry per CDR3 protein. Here the sample spans 400,000 to 600,000 distinct CDR3 sequences, less than 25% being singletons. The material sequenced was blood. These receptors all stem from a man between 18 and 35 years old with Graves' hyperthyroidism.

This clonotype was observed a few times. This rearrangement joins TRBV20-1 to TRBJ2-7; the match to TRBD1 covers 7 bases. CDR1 is DFQATT and CDR2 is SNEGSKA in the germline V gene (reference sequence). The V gene end was trimmed by 6 bases and the J gene end by 6 bases; junction bases not matched to a gene: 14. CDR3 length: 14 residues. The CDR3 DNA sequence: TGCAGTGCAGTCCACAGGGGAATTCATGGCGAGCAGTACTTC. It codes for CSAVHRGIHGEQYF.

In regard to this clonotype: A read error may explain this, as a much larger clone is one base away. The chain links TRBV10-2 to TRBJ2-7; D unresolved. CDR3 length: 16 residues. Germline values: CDR1 WSHSY, CDR2 SAAADI. In DNA form, the CDR3 reads TGCGCCAGCAGTGAGGGGCAAGTTGGGTCCTACTACGAGGAGTACTTC. This translates into CASSEGQVGSYYEEYF.

For the CDR3, the DNA is TGCGCCAGCAGTGTGAGGAGGGAGCAGTACTTC. Protein sequence: CASSVRREQYF. The chain employs TRBV10-1 and TRBJ2-7, with a weak D call TRBD2 (5 bases). The germline gives CDR1 WNHNN, CDR2 SYGVQD (reference sequence). CDR3 size: 11 residues. Trimming shortened V by 4 bases and J by 7 bases, and 8 bases separated the two germline ends.

This clonotype came up many times. The chain recombines TRBV12-3 or TRBV12-4 with TRBJ1-3, with TRBD1 as a possible D gene (6 bases). There are 13 residues in the CDR3. V lost 5 bases and J lost 6, with 11 bases in between. For the CDR3, the DNA is TGTGCCAGCAGTGAGGGGGGGGCAAACACCATATATTTT. Translating it yields CASSEGGANTIYF.

This clonotype was picked up many times. V and J are TRBV6-1 and TRBJ2-7; no firm D call. Trimming left V 1 base short and J 5 bases short, with 12 bases between. Per germline, CDR1 MNHNS and CDR2 SASEGT. The CDR3 runs to 14 residues. The CDR3 DNA is TGTGCCAGCAGTGAAGAGGCCGGTCTCAACGAGCAGTACTTC. Translated, it gives CASSEEAGLNEQYF.

This clonotype was recorded at least ten times. The chain employs TRBV6-5 and TRBJ1-2; 8 nucleotides align to TRBD1. CDR1 is MNHEY and CDR2 is SVGAGI in the germline V gene. V trimming: 5 bases; J trimming: 4 bases; junction bases outside the gene matches: 6. This CDR3 is built from 14 residues. CDR3: CASSPDRGGYGYTF. CDR3 coding DNA: TGTGCCAGCAGTCCTGACAGGGGTGGCTATGGCTACACCTTC.

The genes are TRBV27 and TRBJ2-2; 7 bases are a match to TRBD2. The CDR3 sequence is 15 residues long. Germline V gives CDR1 MNHEY, CDR2 SMNVEV (reference sequence). The J segment lost 5 bases and the V segment lost 4 bases, leaving 7 bases of the junction unmatched. DNA for the CDR3: TGTGCCAGCAGTTCTATAGCGGGCCCAACCGGGGAGCTGTTTTTT. This translates into CASSSIAGPTGELFF.

This clonotype was seen repeatedly, ten times or more. The gene calls are TRBV29-1 and TRBJ1-2, with unresolved D. The CDR3 has 8 residues. The ends were cut back, 4 bases at V and 9 bases at J, with 3 bases in the middle. Germline V gene sequence: CDR1 SQVTM, CDR2 ANQGSEA. In DNA, the CDR3 is TGCAGCGTTGGCAGCTACACCTTC. Its protein product is CSVGSYTF. Complete variable domain (other parts from reference TRBV29-1 and TRBJ1-2): SAVISQKPSRDICQRGTSLTIQCQVDSQVTMMFWYRQQPGQSLTLIATANQGSEATYESGFVIDKFPISRPNLTFSTLTVSNMSPEDSSIYLCSVGSYTFGSGTRLTVV.

Comment on this clonotype: One end of the junction is discordant with germline, which a read error may explain. This chain links TRBV12-3 or TRBV12-4 with TRBJ2-7; D not certain. This CDR3 region has 13 residues. This chain's CDR3 is CVSSLTQSYEQYF. CDR3 coding DNA: TGTGTCAGCAGTTTAACTCAGAGCTACGAGCAGTACTTC.

This clonotype has ten or more counts. The gene calls are TRBV27 and TRBJ1-2; 7 bases match TRBD1. Germline CDR1 reads MNHEY; CDR2 reads SMNVEV (reference sequence). V was pared by 3 bases and J by 5 bases, with 15 bases of the junction left unmatched. This CDR3 has 17 residues. CDR3 region: CASSFLGGGNLGYGYTF. Written as DNA, the CDR3 is TGTGCCAGCAGTTTCTTAGGGGGCGGAAATCTAGGGTATGGCTACACCTTC.

Notes on this clonotype: A much more abundant neighbour one base away suggests this may be a read error. The chain has TRBV12-3 or TRBV12-4 and TRBJ1-5; D remains unclear. Between the trimmed V and J ends, which lost 2 bases and 5 bases, there was a span of 7 bases. The CDR3 has 13 residues. The CDR3 region is CASSLMGYQPQHF. In nucleotides, the CDR3 is TGTGCCAGCAGTTTAATGGGATATCAGCCCCAGCATTTT.

In its sample, this clonotype was seen many times. This rearrangement joins TRBV6-1 to TRBJ1-3; D is undetermined. The CDR3 is 13 residues long. The ends were cut back, 6 bases at V and 0 bases at J, with 6 bases in the middle. Germline V gene lookup returns CDR1 MNHNS and CDR2 SASEGT. CDR3 bases: TGTGCCAGCAGAGTTCCCTCTGGAAACACCATATATTTT. Translation: CASRVPSGNTIYF.

CDR3 coding DNA: TGTGCCAGCAGCACACTAACAGGGAGCCCGCCTGGCGAGCAGTACTTC. Its translation is CASSTLTGSPPGEQYF. This chain joins TRBV9 and TRBJ2-7, with D possibly TRBD1 on 6 matching bases. Trimming left V 4 bases short and J 6 bases short, with 23 bases between. CDR3 length: 16 residues. Germline V lookup: CDR1 SGDLS, CDR2 YYNGEE.

The sample holds many counts of this clonotype. The genes are TRBV12-3 or TRBV12-4 and TRBJ1-1, with D unresolved. V was trimmed by 2 bases and J by 0 bases, leaving 10 bases between them. The CDR3 has 15 residues. The CDR3 DNA reads as TGTGCCAGCAGTTTACATGGGGATATGAACACTGAAGCTTTCTTT. As protein: CASSLHGDMNTEAFF.

This clonotype was picked up many times. The chain uses TRBV7-8 and TRBJ1-2; D is perhaps TRBD1 (5 bases). With 0 bases removed from V and 8 bases from J, the gap between germline ends came to 19 bases. This CDR3 has 16 residues. Per germline, CDR1 SGHVS and CDR2 FQNEAQ. The CDR3 here is CASSLAIVQKGKGYTF. The CDR3 bases are TGTGCCAGCAGCTTAGCGATTGTACAGAAGGGGAAGGGCTACACCTTC.